The entry below gives a single T cell receptor (beta chain) sequence along with its context. The clone's antigen remains unknown. Base-call qualities are not available, and no considerably larger clone is one nucleotide away. This entry belongs to a study of STAT3 mutations in large granular lymphocyte leukemia (dated by TCRdb to the late 2010s). Study-level background: Canonical activating STAT3 mutations were detected in roughly half of the longitudinally sequenced T-LGLL patients. One or more immunosuppressive therapy regimens were given to more than half of T-LGLL patients, and hematologic response was seen in around 40% of the treated patients. Serial deep sequencing of TCRbeta CDR3 and STAT3 was performed in patients with T-cell large granular lymphocyte leukemia to reconstruct clonal hierarchy and dynamics. From an initial cohort of roughly 190 LGL patients, about 20 representative T-LGLL cases were chosen for longitudinal sequencing of TCRbeta and STAT3. As controls within the study, a couple of patients with natural killer LGL leukemia were also sequenced longitudinally. For each patient, sequencing was performed at an average of 4 time points, with a range of 2 to 8 samplings.

TCRbeta libraries were sequenced on an Illumina MiSeq, averaging roughly 40,000 productive templates per sample. The immunoSEQ assay, which uses multiplex PCR amplification, was used to generate TCRbeta CDR3 libraries. As for the authors' bioinformatics: Repertoire diversity was calculated as previously defined, with values near 0 taken to indicate extremely monoclonal samples. The clones in this table, taken by TCRdb from immuneACCESS, are in-frame only. Not every clone is retained; where verified, under half of the shortfall comes from an unresolved V gene, and the cause of the rest is unknown. The D gene and trimming were derived from the DNA, and the V and J assignments and clone size from that table. The sample yields 11,000 or so clones; about 85% were counted once. Approximately 87% of the sample is taken by the ten largest. The same DNA, extracted from blood mononuclear cells, served for both the TCR sequencing and the STAT3 sequencing.

Results and caveats for the whole study, not just this receptor: Every T-LGLL patient showed at least one immunodominant TCRbeta clonotype, and about half showed multiple immunodominant subclonotypes. TCR clonotype switching after therapy was observed in 6 of 18 patients, and all newly emerging clones were found to be STAT3 wild type. Dominant TCR clone burden was found to exceed STAT3 mutant burden in several patients, suggesting that STAT3 mutation arose secondarily within a pre-expanded clone. Persisting codominant clonotypes in some patients meant a small but highly pathogenic clone may have been missed. Because no samples were available when a clone first appeared, clonal expansion was inferred from samplings taken at other points. Linking therapy response to changes in TCR clonal burden was complicated by variable intervals between samplings and by differing treatment regimens.

CDR1 and CDR2 (SGHNT, YYREEE) derive from the germline V gene (reference sequence). V is shortened by 4 bases, J by 1 base, and the region joining them spans 5 bases. The CDR3 starts with the cysteine, ends with the phenylalanine, and has 12 residues. Only the CDR3 portion is preserved as DNA: 36 bases, with reading frame beginning at the first base. The sequence was collected from a man older than 75 with T-cell large granular lymphocyte leukemia. Some clones in this sample may be carry-over from other donors' samples. The age is the age at diagnosis. What was sequenced was peripheral blood mononuclear cells. Here the chain combines TRBV5-4 and TRBJ2-5; TRBD1 is a weak D gene call, 5 bases matching. The CDR3 corresponds to CASSRGQETQYF. The bases are TGTGCCAGCAGCAGGGGCCAAGAGACCCAGTACTTC. The reference TRBV5-4 and TRBJ2-5 proteins fill in what lies around the CDR3, so the full variable domain reads ETGVTQSPTHLIKTRGQQVTLRCSSQSGHNTVSWYQQALGQGPQFIFQYYREEENGRGNFPPRFSGLQFPNYSSELNVNALELDDSALYLCASSRGQETQYFGPGTRLLVL.